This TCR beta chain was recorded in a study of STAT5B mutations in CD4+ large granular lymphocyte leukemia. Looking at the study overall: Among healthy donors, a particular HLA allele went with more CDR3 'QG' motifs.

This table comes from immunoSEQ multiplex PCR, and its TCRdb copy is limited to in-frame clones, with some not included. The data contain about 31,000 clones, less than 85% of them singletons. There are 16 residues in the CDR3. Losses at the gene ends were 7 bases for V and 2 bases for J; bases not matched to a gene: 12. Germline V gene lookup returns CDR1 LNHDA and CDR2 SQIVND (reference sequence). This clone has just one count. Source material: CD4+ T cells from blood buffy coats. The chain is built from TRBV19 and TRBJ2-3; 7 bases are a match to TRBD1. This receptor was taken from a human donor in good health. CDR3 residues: CASKSLTGVVTDTQYF. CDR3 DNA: TGTGCCAGTAAGTCCCTTACAGGGGTGGTCACAGATACGCAGTATTTT.